These 2 T cell receptor beta chains were sequenced from one sample in a study of T cell changes during pregnancy in multiple sclerosis. The repertoire was sequenced with immunoSEQ multiplex PCR; TCRdb's copy has only in-frame clones and lacks some. Of about 70,000 clones listed, nearly 95% were seen once; the top ten hold around 0.3%. Here the sequenced sample was CD4+ T cells from peripheral blood mononuclear cells, taken after pregnancy. Source of these receptors: a female donor with multiple sclerosis, enrolled in a pregnancy study.

The chain is built from TRBV29-1 and TRBJ1-1; 7 nucleotides line up with TRBD1. This CDR3 comprises 17 residues. In germline, CDR1 is SQVTM, CDR2 ANQGSEA. With V trimmed by 4 bases and J by 4 bases, 18 bases remained unmatched. The CDR3 reads CSVANQGGPRRSTEAFF. CDR3 DNA sequence: TGCAGCGTTGCAAACCAGGGGGGTCCCCGTCGGAGCACTGAAGCTTTCTTT.

The chain couples TRBV2 to TRBJ2-2; D remains ambiguous. The CDR3 is made up of 16 amino acids. Trimming removed 4 bases at V and 1 base at J, with 13 bases between. The germline V gene encodes CDR1 SNHLY and CDR2 FYNNEI. CDR3 sequence: CASSVEATMNTGELFF. CDR3 DNA: TGTGCCAGCAGTGTAGAGGCTACTATGAACACCGGGGAGCTGTTTTTT.